This T cell receptor (beta chain) was recovered during a study of OX40 agonist ivuxolimab in advanced cancers. Study-level information: Ivuxolimab, which is an agonistic anti-OX40 (CD134) antibody, was administered to the patients. Each dose-escalation patient presented with hepatocellular carcinoma, melanoma, renal cell or head and neck cancer.

Germline V gene sequence: CDR1 PRHDT, CDR2 FYEKMQ (reference sequence). The germline V and J ends were trimmed by 5 bases and 6 bases, with 16 bases remaining between them. The CDR3 totals 14 residues. Generated by immunoSEQ multiplex PCR, the TCRdb table keeps only in-frame clones and is missing some. The sample records 59,000 or so clones, 82% being singletons. It was autoimmune disease history or systemic immunosuppression that excluded patients. Drawing of blood for sampling happened at baseline, at cycle 4 day 1, and at cycle 7 day 1. The sequencing used CD4+ or CD8+ T cells sorted from blood, collected in a trial of the OX40 agonist ivuxolimab. The source is an adult with an advanced solid tumor such as melanoma, head and neck, liver or kidney cancer. The genes are TRBV13 and TRBJ1-1; TRBD1 is a possible D gene (6 bases). The CDR3 here is CASSHSRGWAEAFF. The CDR3 coding sequence is TGTGCCAGCAGCCACTCCAGGGGTTGGGCTGAAGCTTTCTTT.